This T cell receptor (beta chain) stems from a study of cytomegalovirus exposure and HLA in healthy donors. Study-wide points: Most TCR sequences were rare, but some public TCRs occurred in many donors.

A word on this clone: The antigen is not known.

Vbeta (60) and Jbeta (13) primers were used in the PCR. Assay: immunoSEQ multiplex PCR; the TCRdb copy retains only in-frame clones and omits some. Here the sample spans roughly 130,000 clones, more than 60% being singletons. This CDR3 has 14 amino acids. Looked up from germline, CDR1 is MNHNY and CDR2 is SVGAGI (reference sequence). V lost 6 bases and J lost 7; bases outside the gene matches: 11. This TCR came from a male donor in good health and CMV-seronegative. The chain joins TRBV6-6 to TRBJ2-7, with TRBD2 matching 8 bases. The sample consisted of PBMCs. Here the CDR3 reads CASSHPAGGQEQYF. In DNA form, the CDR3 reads TGTGCCAGCAGCCATCCGGCGGGGGGTCAAGAGCAGTACTTC.